This entry lists 28 T cell receptor delta chains sequenced from one sample in a study of gamma-delta T cells after stem cell transplantation. TCRdb reapplied CATT to the RT-PCR reads. The profile shows a few thousand delta-chain clones, less than 2.5% of them singletons. The sample consisted of gamma-delta T cells. The receptor source for this set is a human donor. It is not recorded whose cells these are; they may come from a transplant donor.

Sample share makes this clone medium-sized. Other DNA sequences of this sample code for an identical CDR3. This chain joins TRDV2 and TRDJ1, with 10 positions matching TRDD3. J gave up 3 bases and V 3 bases, and 30 bases lay outside the gene matches. CDR1 is GEAIGNYY and CDR2 is EKD in the germline V gene. This CDR3 region has 23 residues. The CDR3 bases are TGTGCCTGTGACTCACTCACCGGTCGTGTGTGGGGATCGCTGGGGGATATGCCCGATAAACTCATCTTT. Amino acids: CACDSLTGRVWGSLGDMPDKLIF.

As concerns this clone: The protein TCRdb lists belongs to a much larger clone and differs from this DNA's translation at residue 10, which points to a read error; the protein shown is made from the DNA. The V and J genes are TRDV2 and TRDJ1; 11 positions match TRDD3. The CDR3 is made up of 17 amino acids. Germline CDR1 and CDR2: GEAIGNYY and EKD. J gave up 1 base and V 1 base, and 7 bases lay outside the gene matches. The DNA for the CDR3 is TGTGCCTGTGACACTCTGGGGGATACATGTGGCACCGATAAACTCATCTTT. Its translation is CACDTLGDTCGTDKLIF.

There are many counts of this clone. The chain couples TRDV2 to TRDJ1; 9 nucleotides align to TRDD3. There are 17 residues in the CDR3. The junction had 10 bases not matched to a gene; V was cut back by 3 bases and J by 0 bases. In germline, CDR1 is GEAIGNYY, CDR2 EKD. Here the CDR3 DNA reads TGTGCCTGTGACTCCCTGGGGGATCACGGCCACACCGATAAACTCATCTTT. It codes for CACDSLGDHGHTDKLIF.

This clone ranks as medium-sized. The gene calls are TRDV2 and TRDJ3, with TRDD3 as a possible D gene (6 bases). V lost 0 bases, J lost 3 bases, and 20 bases lay in between. Germline CDR1 GEAIGNYY, CDR2 EKD. CDR3 length equals 20 residues. The CDR3 DNA follows: TGTGCCTGTGACACCGTTCGGCTGGGGCCTTCGGTCTGGGACACCCGACAGATGTTTTTC. This encodes CACDTVRLGPSVWDTRQMFF.

By share, this clone ranks as medium-sized. This clone may be a read error of a much larger clone one base away. CDR3 DNA sequence: TGTGCCTGTGACGCCCTGGGGACTTACACCGATAAACTCATCTTT. Translated: CACDALGTYTDKLIF. The chain is built from TRDV2 and TRDJ1, with D perhaps matching TRDD3 (6 bases). V dropped 3 bases and J dropped 0 bases, with 13 bases sitting between them. Germline V lookup: CDR1 GEAIGNYY, CDR2 EKD. The CDR3 is made up of 15 amino acids.

On this clone: This DNA's translation and the protein TCRdb lists, from a much larger clone, do not match at residue 13, likely due to a read error; the protein shown is translated from the DNA. V and J are TRDV2 and TRDJ1; 12 positions match TRDD3. Trimming removed 3 bases from V and 2 bases from J; junction bases left unmatched: 15. The length of the CDR3 is 19 residues. The germline V gene has CDR1 GEAIGNYY and CDR2 EKD. In nucleotides, the CDR3 is TGTGCCTGTGACCTTGTACAACTTACTGGGGGATACCCAACCGATAAACTCATCTTT. Translating gives CACDLVQLTGGYPTDKLIF.

This clone was seen only a few times. The rearrangement links TRDV2 to TRDJ1; 12 positions agree with TRDD3. This CDR3 has 16 residues. Germline CDR1 is GEAIGNYY and CDR2 is EKD. J was trimmed by 8 bases and V by 1 base; bases with no gene match: 10. The CDR3 DNA is TGTGCCTGTGACACTTTGGACTGGGGGATACACGGAAAACTCATCTTT. Translation: CACDTLDWGIHGKLIF.

There are a few counts of this clone. A read error likely explains why the TCRdb protein, taken from a much larger clone, differs from this DNA's translation at residue 6; the protein shown is translated from the DNA. The chain carries TRDV2 and TRDJ1; no definite D call. V lost 1 base to trimming and J lost 0 bases, with 11 bases between them. The CDR3 is made up of 15 amino acids. Looked up from germline, CDR1 is GEAIGNYY and CDR2 is EKD. As DNA, the CDR3 is TGTGCCTGTGACACTCCCTCGGGGTACACCGATAAACTCATCTTT. It translates to CACDTPSGYTDKLIF.

Notes on this clone: A clone one base away is much larger, so this may be a read error. Other DNA sequences in the sample encode the same CDR3. V and J are TRDV2 and TRDJ1; TRDD3 aligns across 10 bases. CDR1 GEAIGNYY and CDR2 EKD come from the germline V gene. Trimming cost V 3 bases and J 3 bases; bases outside gene matches: 30. This CDR3 region has 23 residues. CDR3 DNA sequence: TGTGCCTGTGACTCGCTCACCGGTCGTGTGTGGGGATCGCTGGGGGATATGCCCGATAAACTCATCTTT. It codes for CACDSLTGRVWGSLGDMPDKLIF.

This clone was observed a few times. A much larger clone differs from this one at a single base, so this may be a read error. The rearrangement joins TRDV2 to TRDJ1; TRDD3 agrees at 12 bases. Germline CDR1 is GEAIGNYY and CDR2 is EKD. This CDR3 has 22 amino acids. The DNA of the CDR3 is TGTGCCTGTGACACCCTAGATCATCTACTACTGCTGGGGGATACGCGGGAGCATAAACCCATCTTT. As protein: CACDTLDHLLLLGDTREHKPIF.

This clone qualifies as large. This CDR3 is also generated by other DNA sequences in the sample. V gene TRDV2 combines with J gene TRDJ1; weak D call: TRDD3 (5 bases). CDR1 is GEAIGNYY and CDR2 is EKD in the germline V gene. The CDR3 is 17 amino acids. The V gene lost 0 bases and the J gene lost 2 bases, with 18 bases spanning the gap. The CDR3 DNA reads TGTGCCTGTGACACCCTAGGGAACGTACTGGCTACCGATAAACTCATCTTT. It translates to CACDTLGNVLATDKLIF.

The genes are TRDV2 and TRDJ1; 11 bases fit TRDD3. Germline CDR1 is GEAIGNYY and CDR2 is EKD. The CDR3 is 18 residues long. J gave up 4 bases and V 0 bases, and 12 bases lay outside the gene matches. Here the CDR3 DNA reads TGTGCCTGTGACACCTCATCGTTACTGGGGGATAGTCGCGATAAACTCATCTTT. It translates to CACDTSSLLGDSRDKLIF.

By share, this clone counts as medium-sized. In the same sample, other DNA sequences code for this CDR3. V gene TRDV2 combines with J gene TRDJ1, with D perhaps matching TRDD3 (6 bases). The CDR3 length is 15 residues. V gave up 3 bases and J gave up 0 bases, with 13 bases separating them. Germline V gene data show CDR1 as GEAIGNYY and CDR2 as EKD. CDR3 loop: CACDPIGGDTDKLIF. The CDR3 DNA follows: TGTGCCTGTGACCCTATTGGGGGGGACACCGATAAACTCATCTTT.

This clone was seen more than once but under ten times. This likely reflects a read error, since a far larger clone is one base away. The same CDR3 arises from other DNA sequences in this sample as well. The chain combines TRDV2 with TRDJ1, with 10 bases lining up with TRDD3. Germline V gene sequence: CDR1 GEAIGNYY, CDR2 EKD. This CDR3 contains 19 residues. V dropped 4 bases and J dropped 1; count of bases not matched to a gene: 17. The CDR3 region has the DNA TGTGCCTGTGATACCCTTTCGTATAGTTGGGGGATACCCACCGATAAACTCATCTTT. This codes for CACDTLSYSWGIPTDKLIF.

As to this clone: A far more abundant clone sits one base away, making this likely a read error. Other DNA sequences from this sample encode an identical CDR3 as well. DNA for the CDR3: TGTGCTCTTGGGATACCCTTCCTAACAATGCACCTGTACTGGGGGATCCCCGATAAACTCATATTT. Protein product: CALGIPFLTMHLYWGIPDKLIF. The chain employs TRDV1 and TRDJ1; 10 nucleotides match TRDD3. The germline V gene encodes CDR1 TSWWSYY and CDR2 QGS. This CDR3 is built from 22 residues.

Remarks on this clone: The protein TCRdb gives is from a much larger clone and does not agree with this DNA's translation at residue 10, likely a read error; the protein shown here comes from the DNA. The chain is built from TRDV2 and TRDJ1, with 8 nucleotides matching TRDD3. In germline, CDR1 is GEAIGNYY, CDR2 EKD. Losses at the gene ends were 3 bases for V and 1 base for J; bases not matched to a gene: 9. The CDR3 spans 16 residues. In DNA form, the CDR3 reads TGTGCCTGTGACCCCCTTACGACTGGGGGCACCGATAAACTCATCTTT. The encoded protein is CACDPLTTGGTDKLIF.

Comment on this clone: TCRdb attributes to this sequence the protein of a much larger clone, which differs from the DNA translation at residue 5; a read error is likely, and the protein displayed is translated from the DNA. The V call is TRDV2, the J call TRDJ1, with TRDD3 matching 9 bases. The germline V gene has CDR1 GEAIGNYY and CDR2 EKD. The CDR3 sequence is 16 residues long. The J segment lost 0 bases and the V segment lost 2 bases, leaving 6 bases of the junction unmatched. CDR3 amino acids: CACDRLTGGDTDKLIF. The CDR3 nucleotides are TGTGCCTGTGACAGGCTTACTGGGGGAGACACCGATAAACTCATCTTT.

This clone was detected only a few times. The protein that TCRdb holds for this DNA derives from a much larger clone and differs from the translated DNA at residue 17, which likely indicates a read error; the protein shown here is translated from the DNA. J is TRDJ1 and V is TRDV2, with 9 bases lining up with TRDD3. CDR1 is GEAIGNYY, CDR2 EKD, per germline. This CDR3 spans 19 amino acids. CDR3: CACDTLKFPSLGDTDKPIF. The DNA of the CDR3 is TGTGCCTGTGACACCCTGAAATTCCCGTCACTGGGGGACACCGATAAACCCATCTTT.

This clone was counted only a few times. The chain couples TRDV2 to TRDJ1; 7 bases map to TRDD3. Germline V CDR1 and CDR2: GEAIGNYY, EKD. V lost 2 bases and J lost 0; bases outside the gene matches: 8. The CDR3 consists of 16 residues. This CDR3 reads CACDNLGVKYTDKLIF. The CDR3 DNA reads as TGTGCCTGTGACAATCTGGGGGTTAAGTACACCGATAAACTCATCTTT.

This clone turned up a few times. The chain combines TRDV2 with TRDJ1; 13 bases fit TRDD3. Germline V lookup: CDR1 GEAIGNYY, CDR2 EKD. The CDR3 totals 19 residues. Trimming took 0 bases from V and 0 from J; bases not matched to a gene: 9. CDR3 in amino acids: CACDTVLLGDTRYTDKLIF. Here the CDR3 DNA reads TGTGCCTGTGACACCGTCCTACTGGGGGATACGCGGTACACCGATAAACTCATCTTT.

On this clone itself: TCRdb has a much larger clone's protein, which differs at residue 4 from the translation of this DNA, likely because of a read error; what is shown is the protein translated from the DNA. The chain carries TRDV2 and TRDJ1; the match to TRDD3 covers 10 bases. This CDR3 is built from 13 residues. The germline CDR1 and CDR2 sequences are GEAIGNYY and EKD. V shed 6 bases and J 4 bases; nucleotides not matched to a gene: 4. As DNA, the CDR3 is TGTGCCTGTAATGGGGGATACTACGATAAACTCATCTTT. Protein: CACNGGYYDKLIF.

Comments on this clone: Possible read error: a much larger clone is one base away. Other DNA sequences in the sample encode the same CDR3. J is TRDJ3 and V is TRDV2, with TRDD3 matching 8 bases. Germline V gene lookup returns CDR1 GEAIGNYY and CDR2 EKD. The CDR3 is 17 amino acids. The CDR3 is CACDHTGGSWDTRQMFF. CDR3 DNA sequence: TGTGCCTGTGACCATACTGGGGGCTCCTGGGACACCCGGCAGATGTTTTTC.

Remarks on this clone: The protein held in TCRdb is that of a much larger clone and does not match this DNA's translation at residue 16, likely because of a read error; the protein shown is translated from the DNA. This chain uses TRDV2 with TRDJ1, with 7 positions matching TRDD3. The length of the CDR3 is 17 residues. The germline CDR1 and CDR2 sequences are GEAIGNYY and EKD. The CDR3 nucleotides are TGTGCCTGTGACGCTATCACTATACTGGGGCAAACCGATAAACTCACCTTT. This translates into CACDAITILGQTDKLTF.

In the case of this clone: The protein held in TCRdb is that of a much larger clone and does not match this DNA's translation at residue 13, likely because of a read error; the protein shown is translated from the DNA. This sequence joins TRDV2 and TRDJ1; 13 nucleotides line up with TRDD3. Trimming cost V 3 bases and J 3 bases; bases outside gene matches: 15. CDR1 GEAIGNYY and CDR2 EKD come from the germline V gene. The length of the CDR3 is 19 residues. CDR3 nucleotide sequence: TGTGCCTGTGACCTCATTACTGGGGGATACGCACTTTGCCCCGATAAACTCATCTTT. As protein: CACDLITGGYALCPDKLIF.

Turning to this clone: This DNA translates differently at residue 4 from the TCRdb protein, which is that of a much larger clone; a read error is likely, and the protein shown is the DNA's own translation. The chain links TRDV2 to TRDJ1, with 8 bases identical to TRDD3. V was pared by 5 bases and J by 0 bases, with 10 bases of the junction left unmatched. Looked up from germline, CDR1 is GEAIGNYY and CDR2 is EKD. The CDR3 consists of 16 residues. CDR3: CACALLGGEYTDKLIF. CDR3 bases: TGTGCCTGTGCTCTACTGGGGGGCGAGTACACCGATAAACTCATCTTT.

Relative to its sample, this clone is medium-sized. Other DNA sequences in the same sample also yield this CDR3. The chain employs TRDV2 and TRDJ1; D is unresolved. V lost 1 base to trimming and J lost 0 bases, with 11 bases between them. This CDR3 region has 15 residues. Germline assignment: CDR1 GEAIGNYY and CDR2 EKD. This CDR3 reads CACDTVGEYTDKLIF. Written as DNA, the CDR3 is TGTGCCTGTGACACAGTCGGAGAATACACCGATAAACTCATCTTT.

This clone is termed large. The sample carries other DNA sequences with the same CDR3. The chain links TRDV2 to TRDJ2; 10 positions match TRDD3. CDR3 length: 17 residues. The germline V gene encodes CDR1 GEAIGNYY and CDR2 EKD. V lost 3 bases, J lost 4 bases, and 10 bases stayed unmatched. CDR3 sequence: CACDQVLGDGGTAQLFF. DNA of the CDR3: TGTGCCTGTGACCAAGTACTGGGGGATGGGGGGACAGCACAACTCTTCTTT.

This clone was seen a handful of times. This may be a read error, as it is one base from a much larger clone. The same CDR3 is also encoded by other DNA sequences in this sample. This chain uses TRDV2 with TRDJ3, with D tentatively TRDD3 (5 bases). CDR3 length: 18 residues. Germline V lookup: CDR1 GEAIGNYY, CDR2 EKD. In DNA, the CDR3 is TGTGCCTGTGACATAGCTTCTGCCCGCTCCTGGGACACCCGACAGATGTTTTTT. Encoded protein: CACDIASARSWDTRQMFF.